This T cell receptor beta chain stems from a study of human thymus T cells. Resections removed during corrective heart surgery provided the thymus tissue used. Healthy Finnish infants having corrective surgery for congenital heart defects served as donors. The CDR3 is made up of 16 amino acids. With V trimmed by 4 bases and J by 0 bases, 7 bases remained unmatched. The germline CDR1 and CDR2 sequences are SGHRS and YFSETQ. Sequenced by immunoSEQ multiplex PCR; TCRdb stores in-frame clones only, minus some. The data hold about 78,000 clones, with just over 95% observed a single time. Turning to this clone: What it recognizes is unknown.

Study-level findings and limits: Thymic and blood repertoires seemed to show skewed V and J gene use. Related work found strong thymic repertoire overlap between unrelated individuals.

This receptor was obtained from a boy less than two years old with a congenital heart defect but otherwise immunologically healthy. Sequencing used thymus tissue. The V and J genes are TRBV5-1 and TRBJ1-1, with 9 bases identical to TRBD1. CDR3: CASSRLYRGLNTEAFF. Here the CDR3 DNA reads TGCGCCAGCAGCCGACTCTACAGGGGGCTGAACACTGAAGCTTTCTTT. Together with reference TRBV5-1 and TRBJ1-1, the CDR3 gives the full variable domain: KAGVTQTPRYLIKTRGQQVTLSCSPISGHRSVSWYQQTPGQGLQFLFEYFSETQRNKGNFPGRFSGRQFSNSRSEMNVSTLELGDSALYLCASSRLYRGLNTEAFFGQGTRLTVV.